These T cell receptor beta chains were read from a single sample in a study of cytomegalovirus exposure and HLA in healthy donors. The assay was immunoSEQ multiplex PCR, and TCRdb's table has in-frame clones only and misses some. The data contain 140,000 or so clones, around 59% of them singletons. The specimen was PBMCs. The receptor source for this set is a male donor in good health and CMV-seronegative. Each CDR3 is given with its conserved first and last residue.

v_call | cdr3_aa
TRBV5-6 | CASSLGYAYEQYF
TRBV28 | CASSLLPSAGSFDTQYF
TRBV11-3 | CASSAGTANNSPLHF
TRBV7-2 | CASSPGTGAVGYTF
TRBV5-4 | CASSFSLTGELFF
TRBV9 | CASSVGGGAGTDTQYF
TRBV19 | CASSSGTGVSTDTQYF
TRBV21-1 | CASSPYRGQEAFF
TRBV5-1 | CASSVGQGAAQPQHF
TRBV5-6 | CASSLDRGELFF
TRBV9 | CASSVGMGAGGNTIYF
TRBV6-1 | CASSSGQVRAPEAFF
TRBV4-3 | CASSQTEVGFSYEQYF
TRBV9 | CASSDSSYSSPLNTEAFF
TRBV4-1 | CASSQKQRDTEAFF
TRBV5-1 | CASSPGTGGFIIYEQYF
TRBV6-5 | CASSFTTSGGARQFF
TRBV7-2 | CASSLGWGGSYNEQFF
TRBV7-2 | CASSRQGNTYNEQFF
TRBV18 | CASSPNAVGQGMNTEAFF
TRBV5-1 | CATSRGDLGTDTQYF
TRBV27 | CASSLQRPSGTGGYEQYF
TRBV10-2 | CATWDRTNYGYTF
TRBV4-2 | CASSQEGQASGGAETQYF
TRBV6-5 | CASSSAGQGFFGEQFF
TRBV5-4 | CASNDGGLGGYTF
TRBV10-3 | CAISEGQGGTYGYTF
TRBV7-2 | CASSLARGATDTQYF
TRBV21-1 | CASSDRQLRQPQHF
TRBV7-9 | CASSLDSYMNTEAFF
TRBV27 | CASSLSQGRNGYTF
TRBV25-1 | CASSEQRQEAFF
TRBV7-8 | CASSYLPGAPIPYEQYF
TRBV11-2 | CASSLWLAGGGYEQYF
TRBV19 | CASRQNPSTYEQYF
TRBV4-1 | CASSQGLADQETQYF